These 13 T cell receptor beta chains were all obtained from the same sample, sequenced in a study of cytomegalovirus exposure and HLA in healthy donors. Researchers ran the PCR with 60 Vbeta and 13 Jbeta primers. TCRdb's copy holds only in-frame clones and misses some; the assay was immunoSEQ multiplex PCR. The sample lists some 120,000 clones; around 80% were seen once. Sequencing used PBMCs. The source is a woman aged 45 to 65 in good health and CMV-seropositive.

The rearrangement links TRBV6-5 to TRBJ2-3, with unresolved D. From germline, CDR1 is MNHEY and CDR2 SVGAGI. The V and J ends lost 6 bases and 0 bases respectively, with 7 bases between them. The CDR3 has 13 residues. The CDR3 protein is CASRPTSTDTQYF. The CDR3, as DNA: TGTGCCAGCAGACCTACTAGCACAGATACGCAGTATTTT.

V is TRBV11-2 and J is TRBJ1-5, with D perhaps matching TRBD1 (5 bases). This CDR3 comprises 15 residues. The V gene's germline CDR1 is SGHAT and CDR2 FQNNGV. The ends were cut back, 5 bases at V and 2 bases at J, with 13 bases in the middle. The CDR3 sequence: CASSPGGTGNQPQHF. Written as DNA, the CDR3 is TGTGCCAGCAGCCCGGGAGGGACGGGCAATCAGCCCCAGCATTTT.

The chain couples TRBV5-1 to TRBJ2-5; D is possibly TRBD1 (6 bases). Trimming removed 5 bases at V and 0 bases at J, with 11 bases between. The germline gives CDR1 SGHRS, CDR2 YFSETQ. The CDR3 runs 14 residues. CDR3 in amino acids: CASRGQGNQETQYF. The CDR3 coding sequence is TGCGCCAGCAGAGGGCAGGGGAACCAAGAGACCCAGTACTTC.

This CDR3 reads CASSLQGNTDTQYF. The CDR3 DNA reads TGTGCCAGCAGCTTACAGGGGAACACAGATACGCAGTATTTT. The chain links TRBV7-3 to TRBJ2-3, with a tentative D call TRBD1 (6 bases). The V end was cut by 2 bases, the J end by 2 bases, with 8 bases between. Germline V gene lookup returns CDR1 SGHTA and CDR2 FQGTGA. CDR3 length equals 14 residues.

The chain joins TRBV7-2 to TRBJ2-3, with 9 nucleotides matching TRBD2. The V gene's germline CDR1 is SGHTA and CDR2 FQGNSA. The CDR3 loop spans 14 amino acids. The trim removed 5 bases at V and 5 bases at J, leaving 5 bases unmatched. The CDR3 here is CASSNSGRKDTQYF. The CDR3 DNA sequence: TGTGCCAGCAGCAATAGCGGGAGAAAAGATACGCAGTATTTT.

The chain recombines TRBV7-8 with TRBJ2-5, with D possibly matching TRBD2 (7 bases). Between the trimmed V and J ends, which lost 5 bases and 5 bases, there was a span of 18 bases. This CDR3 has 15 residues. Germline CDR1 reads SGHVS; CDR2 reads FQNEAQ. CDR3 sequence (DNA): TGTGCCAGCAGCCCTTTGGGGAGGGGGTGGGAGACCCAGTACTTC. It encodes CASSPLGRGWETQYF.

This clone has a handful of counts. The chain joins TRBV4-3 to TRBJ2-3; 15 bases match TRBD2. The CDR3 length is 18 residues. CDR1 and CDR2 from the germline V gene are LGHNA and YSLEER. The V and J ends lost 1 base and 0 bases, in that order; junction bases with no gene match: 2. CDR3 sequence reads: CASSQGTSGGASTDTQYF. Written as DNA, the CDR3 is TGCGCCAGCAGCCAAGGGACTAGCGGGGGGGCTAGCACAGATACGCAGTATTTT.

V gene TRBV9 combines with J gene TRBJ2-3, with 12 bases fitting TRBD2. The germline gives CDR1 SGDLS, CDR2 YYNGEE. The length of the CDR3 is 18 residues. V was pared by 4 bases and J by 0 bases, with 9 bases of the junction left unmatched. The CDR3 sequence: CASSQTPSGRASTDTQYF. Written as DNA, the CDR3 is TGTGCCAGCAGCCAGACCCCTAGCGGGAGGGCCAGCACAGATACGCAGTATTTT.

The V gene is TRBV7-2, the J gene TRBJ2-5, with 13 positions matching TRBD2. This CDR3 region has 17 residues. Per germline, CDR1 SGHTA and CDR2 FQGNSA. V lost 6 bases, J lost 9 bases, and 16 bases stayed unmatched. The CDR3 DNA follows: TGTGCCAGCAGACGTCCGGGACTAGCGGGGCCCTCCCTACCCCAGTACTTC. This codes for CASRRPGLAGPSLPQYF.

CDR3: CASSQDHRGLEKLFF. The CDR3 DNA is TGCGCCAGCAGCCAAGATCACAGGGGGCTTGAAAAACTGTTTTTT. The V gene is TRBV4-3, the J gene TRBJ1-4; 9 bases are shared with TRBD1. The CDR3 is 15 amino acids. Germline V CDR1 and CDR2: LGHNA, YSLEER. The V and J ends lost 0 bases and 7 bases, in that order; junction bases with no gene match: 3.

The chain uses TRBV5-4 and TRBJ2-1, with D possibly matching TRBD1 (5 bases). V dropped 4 bases and J dropped 0 bases, with 17 bases sitting between them. This CDR3 comprises 17 residues. Germline CDR1 is SGHNT and CDR2 is YYREEE (reference sequence). The CDR3 region has the DNA TGTGCCAGCAGCGATATAAACAGGCTTAGCTCCTACAATGAGCAGTTCTTC. Translation: CASSDINRLSSYNEQFF.

CDR3 nucleotide sequence: TGTGCCAGCAGCTTAGTCCTCACGACTAGCGGGGGGCACAATGAGCAGTTCTTC. It encodes CASSLVLTTSGGHNEQFF. The rearrangement links TRBV7-2 to TRBJ2-1; 13 positions match TRBD2. The CDR3 sequence is 18 residues long. Germline CDR1 SGHTA, CDR2 FQGNSA. The V gene end was trimmed by 1 base and the J gene end by 5 bases; junction bases not matched to a gene: 8.

The chain joins TRBV7-6 to TRBJ2-2; the D is unclear. This CDR3 region has 14 residues. Germline-derived CDR1 and CDR2 are SGHVS and FNYEAQ. Trimming pared 1 base from V and 0 bases from J, leaving 3 bases between. The CDR3 nucleotides read TGTGCCAGCAGCTTAGTAGCGAACACCGGGGAGCTGTTTTTT. This codes for CASSLVANTGELFF.